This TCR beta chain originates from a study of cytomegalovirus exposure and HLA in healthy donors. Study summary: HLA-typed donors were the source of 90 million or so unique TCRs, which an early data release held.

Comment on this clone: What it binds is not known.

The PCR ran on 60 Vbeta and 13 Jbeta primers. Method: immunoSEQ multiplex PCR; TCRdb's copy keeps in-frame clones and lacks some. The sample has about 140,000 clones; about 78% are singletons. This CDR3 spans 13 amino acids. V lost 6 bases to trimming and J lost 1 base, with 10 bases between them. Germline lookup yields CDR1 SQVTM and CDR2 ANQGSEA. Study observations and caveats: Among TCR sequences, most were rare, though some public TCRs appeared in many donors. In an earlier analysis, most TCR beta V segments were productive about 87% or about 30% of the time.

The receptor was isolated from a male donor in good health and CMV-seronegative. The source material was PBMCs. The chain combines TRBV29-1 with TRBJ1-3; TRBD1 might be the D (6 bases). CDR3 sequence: CSVRQASGNTIYF. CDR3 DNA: TGCAGCGTCCGACAGGCTTCTGGAAACACCATATATTTT.